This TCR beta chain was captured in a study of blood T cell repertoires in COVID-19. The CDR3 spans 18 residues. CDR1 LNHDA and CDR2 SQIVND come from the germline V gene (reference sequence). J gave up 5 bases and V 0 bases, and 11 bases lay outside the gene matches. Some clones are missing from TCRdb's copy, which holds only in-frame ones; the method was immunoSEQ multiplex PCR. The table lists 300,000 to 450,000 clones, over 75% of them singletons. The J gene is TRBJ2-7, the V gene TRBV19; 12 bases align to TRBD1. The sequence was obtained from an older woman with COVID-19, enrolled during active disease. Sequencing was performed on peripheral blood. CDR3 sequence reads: CASSIDQRSGQGANEQYF. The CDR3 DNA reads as TGTGCCAGTAGTATAGATCAACGGTCGGGACAGGGGGCGAACGAGCAGTACTTC.